The present TCR beta chain was sequenced within a study of CD4+ T cells in melanoma. The table came from immunoSEQ multiplex PCR; TCRdb's copy has only in-frame clones and leaves some out. In the table there are 50,000 to 60,000 clones, almost 70% of which are singletons. This CDR3 region has 14 residues. Germline values: CDR1 SQVTM, CDR2 ANQGSEA. V lost 4 bases to trimming and J lost 4 bases; unmatched junction nucleotides: 9. About this clone itself: Its target is not known.

General study results and limits: A reported correlation linked neoantigen-specific CD4+ T cells to CD8+, macrophage and B cell function. Reportedly, melanoma neoantigen-specific CD4+ T cells showed varied differentiation states.

The chain is built from TRBV29-1 and TRBJ2-7; 8 nucleotides match TRBD1. This receptor was obtained from a human donor with melanoma. Material for sequencing was tumor tissue. The CDR3 region has the DNA TGCAGCGTTGGACCGAGGACAGGGTCATACGAGCAGTACTTC. It encodes CSVGPRTGSYEQYF.